The next 22 T cell receptor beta chains were all read from a single sample in a study of somatic mutations in cytotoxic T cells in rheumatoid arthritis. Assay used: immunoSEQ multiplex PCR; TCRdb lists only in-frame clones, some missing. Of about 7,000 clones listed, about 75% are singletons. Sequenced input: CD8+ T cells sorted from blood. Every receptor here comes from an adult with rheumatoid arthritis.

The table lists this clone with a few counts. The chain couples TRBV7-9 to TRBJ2-7, with TRBD2 as a possible D gene (7 bases). The ends were cut back, 4 bases at V and 5 bases at J, with 12 bases in the middle. Germline CDR1 is SEHNR and CDR2 is FQNEAQ (reference sequence). This CDR3 is 13 amino acids long. This chain's CDR3 is CASSSGGRNEQYF. CDR3 sequence (DNA): TGTGCCAGCAGCTCCGGGGGGCGAAACGAGCAGTACTTC.

The chain combines TRBV5-4 with TRBJ1-2; D is perhaps TRBD1 (5 bases). The CDR3 is 14 residues long. Deletions cut 3 bases from V and 4 bases from J, with 13 bases between. Germline V CDR1 and CDR2: SGHNT, YYREEE (reference sequence). The CDR3 is CASSYGTSAYGYTF. The CDR3 bases are TGTGCCAGCAGCTACGGGACGTCCGCCTATGGCTACACCTTC.

The V and J genes are TRBV19 and TRBJ2-7; a possible D gene is TRBD1 (6 bases). The CDR3 contains 17 residues. V was shortened by 6 bases and J by 3 bases, with 24 bases between the two germline ends. Germline V gene sequence: CDR1 LNHDA, CDR2 SQIVND (reference sequence). The CDR3 loop is CASRITGPRPPYYEQYF. The CDR3, as DNA: TGTGCCAGTAGAATTACAGGGCCCCGCCCCCCTTACTACGAGCAGTACTTC.

The CDR3 sequence: CASSRWGVNTEAFF. CDR3 nucleotide sequence: TGTGCCAGCAGCCGTTGGGGCGTGAACACTGAAGCTTTCTTT. The chain links TRBV11-1 to TRBJ1-1; D may be TRBD1 (5 bases). The V end lost 5 bases, the J end lost 0 bases, and 10 bases lay between the germline ends. Germline V gives CDR1 SGHAT, CDR2 FQDESV (reference sequence). The CDR3 consists of 14 residues. The full variable domain, with the rest looked up from reference TRBV11-1 and TRBJ1-1, is EAEVAQSPRYKITEKSQAVAFWCDPISGHATLYWYRQILGQGPELLVQFQDESVVDDSQLPKDRFSAERLKGVDSTLKIQPAELGDSAMYLCASSRWGVNTEAFFGQGTRLTVV.

The chain carries TRBV11-2 and TRBJ2-1, with D possibly TRBD2 on 6 matching bases. Trimming stripped 1 base from V and 4 bases from J, with 14 bases between. CDR1 and CDR2 (germline): SGHAT, FQNNGV. This CDR3 has 16 amino acids. The CDR3 bases are TGTGCCAGCAGCTTAGGGGCAGGACTAAGATACAATGAGCAGTTCTTC. Protein: CASSLGAGLRYNEQFF.

CDR3 amino acids: CASSLEGGGREAFF. As DNA, the CDR3 is TGTGCCAGCAGCTTGGAGGGAGGGGGTCGTGAAGCTTTCTTT. The chain combines TRBV5-6 with TRBJ1-1; D might be TRBD1 (6 bases). The CDR3 spans 14 residues. Trimming pared 0 bases from V and 7 bases from J, leaving 13 bases between. Germline V gene sequence: CDR1 SGHDT, CDR2 YYEEEE.

This chain connects TRBV5-1 to TRBJ2-2, with TRBD2 matching over 8 bases. Trimming at V came to 4 bases and at J to 7 bases, leaving 9 bases not matched to a gene. The germline V gene has CDR1 SGHRS and CDR2 YFSETQ. CDR3 length: 15 amino acids. The CDR3 DNA is TGCGCCAGCAGCCAGACGACTAGCGACATCGGGGAGCTGTTTTTT. This gives the protein CASSQTTSDIGELFF.

This clone was observed once. This chain uses TRBV5-8 with TRBJ1-4; D remains ambiguous. CDR3 length equals 14 residues. Germline CDR1 SGHTS, CDR2 YDEGEE. V was trimmed by 6 bases and J by 8 bases, leaving 17 bases between them. The CDR3 sequence: CASNRVYGLEKLFF. In DNA form, the CDR3 reads TGTGCCAGCAATCGTGTATATGGGTTAGAAAAACTGTTTTTT.

This chain connects TRBV9 to TRBJ2-1; D possibly corresponds to TRBD2 (6 bases). Trimming shortened V by 0 bases and J by 4 bases, and 11 bases separated the two germline ends. CDR3 size: 15 residues. The germline CDR1 and CDR2 sequences are SGDLS and YYNGEE. The CDR3 region is CASSVVGLAYNEQFF. CDR3 sequence (DNA): TGTGCCAGCAGCGTAGTGGGGCTAGCGTACAATGAGCAGTTCTTC.

The rearrangement uses TRBV5-6 and TRBJ2-5; D remains unclear. Trimming removed 4 bases from V and 5 bases from J, with 18 bases in between. There are 15 residues in the CDR3. Germline CDR1 is SGHDT and CDR2 is YYEEEE. CDR3 protein: CASSVGWGTRETQYF. CDR3 in DNA: TGTGCCAGCAGCGTAGGTTGGGGAACCAGGGAGACCCAGTACTTC.

This clone was recorded a few times. The chain joins TRBV19 to TRBJ2-7; 7 bases are shared with TRBD1. After removal of 5 bases from V and 4 bases from J, the junction contained 8 bases not matched to a gene. From germline, CDR1 is LNHDA and CDR2 SQIVND (reference sequence). CDR3 length: 14 amino acids. For the CDR3, the DNA is TGTGCCAGTAGTGTTACAGGGGCGGGTTACGAGCAGTACTTC. Translated: CASSVTGAGYEQYF.

The chain carries TRBV5-1 and TRBJ1-4; D not certain. V was trimmed by 1 base and J by 8 bases, leaving 12 bases between them. This CDR3 has 14 amino acids. From germline, CDR1 is SGHRS and CDR2 YFSETQ. The CDR3 loop is CASSLSVLKEKLFF. CDR3 DNA: TGCGCCAGCAGCTTGTCGGTTTTGAAAGAAAAACTGTTTTTT.

V usage is TRBV6-1 and J usage is TRBJ1-5; D is possibly TRBD1 (5 bases). CDR3 length equals 14 residues. V gave up 0 bases and J gave up 9 bases, with 12 bases separating them. The germline V gene has CDR1 MNHNS and CDR2 SASEGT. CDR3 nucleotides: TGTGCCAGCAGTGAAGCTGCAGGGTGGAGGCCCCAGCATTTT. Translation: CASSEAAGWRPQHF.

The chain recombines TRBV27 with TRBJ2-1, with a weak D call TRBD1 (5 bases). The CDR3 length is 13 residues. Between the trimmed V and J ends, which lost 7 bases and 5 bases, there was a span of 12 bases. Germline assignment: CDR1 MNHEY and CDR2 SMNVEV (reference sequence). The CDR3 here is CASTGRANNEQFF. The CDR3 DNA follows: TGTGCCAGCACGGGCAGGGCAAACAATGAGCAGTTCTTC.

The chain employs TRBV28 and TRBJ1-5, with 8 bases aligning to TRBD1. Germline V gives CDR1 MDHEN, CDR2 SYDVKM. The CDR3 has 15 amino acids. The ends lost 7 bases at V and 2 bases at J; junction bases unmatched: 7. CDR3 DNA: TGTGCCAGCATTACAGGGGGGGCGGGCAATCAGCCCCAGCATTTT. Its translation is CASITGGAGNQPQHF.

The chain joins TRBV29-1 to TRBJ1-2; D gene uncertain. Germline V gene sequence: CDR1 SQVTM, CDR2 ANQGSEA. V lost 4 bases and J 8 bases, leaving 11 bases between the germline ends. The CDR3 totals 11 residues. The CDR3 loop reads CSVAKSNGYTF. DNA for the CDR3: TGCAGCGTTGCAAAGTCTAACGGCTACACCTTC.

The chain uses TRBV5-6 and TRBJ1-1; D call uncertain. Germline V lookup: CDR1 SGHDT, CDR2 YYEEEE. The germline V and J ends were trimmed by 3 bases and 0 bases, with 12 bases remaining between them. The CDR3 spans 15 residues. The CDR3 sequence: CASSSLTRVNTEAFF. In nucleotides, the CDR3 is TGTGCCAGCAGCTCGTTAACGCGCGTGAACACTGAAGCTTTCTTT. Looking up the rest from reference TRBV5-6 and TRBJ1-1 gives the full variable domain: DAGVTQSPTHLIKTRGQQVTLRCSPKSGHDTVSWYQQALGQGPQFIFQYYEEEERQRGNFPDRFSGHQFPNYSSELNVNALLLGDSALYLCASSSLTRVNTEAFFGQGTRLTVV.

V usage is TRBV2 and J usage is TRBJ1-3, with 10 bases matching TRBD1. The J segment lost 7 bases and the V segment lost 2 bases, leaving 2 bases of the junction unmatched. There are 14 residues in the CDR3. Germline CDR1 SNHLY, CDR2 FYNNEI. In DNA form, the CDR3 reads TGTGCCAGCAGTGAACTGACAGGGGGCAACACCATATATTTT. Amino acids: CASSELTGGNTIYF.

The chain carries TRBV4-1 and TRBJ2-3; 9 bases agree with TRBD2. Germline CDR1 reads MGHRA; CDR2 reads YSYEKL. After removal of 0 bases from V and 2 bases from J, the junction contained 6 bases not matched to a gene. This CDR3 comprises 17 residues. DNA of the CDR3: TGCGCCAGCAGCCAAGAACGAGCGGGGGGCGACACAGATACGCAGTATTTT. Its protein product is CASSQERAGGDTDTQYF.

CDR3 loop: CASTPWTGGYEKLFF. DNA of the CDR3: TGTGCCAGTACTCCCTGGACAGGGGGCTATGAAAAACTGTTTTTT. The chain combines TRBV2 with TRBJ1-4; 11 positions match TRBD1. Trimming removed 9 bases from V and 6 bases from J; junction bases left unmatched: 9. The germline CDR1 and CDR2 sequences are SNHLY and FYNNEI. The CDR3 extends over 15 amino acids.

The chain is built from TRBV11-2 and TRBJ1-3; D is unclear. Trimming pared 2 bases from V and 4 bases from J, leaving 9 bases between. Germline CDR1 reads SGHAT; CDR2 reads FQNNGV. CDR3 size: 14 residues. The CDR3, as DNA: TGTGCCAGCAGCTTAACGGGAGAAGGAAACACCATATATTTT. It yields the protein CASSLTGEGNTIYF.

The rearrangement links TRBV19 to TRBJ2-7, with D unclear. This CDR3 has 15 residues. Germline CDR1 and CDR2: LNHDA and SQIVND (reference sequence). Trimming shortened V by 3 bases and J by 2 bases, and 14 bases separated the two germline ends. The CDR3 loop reads CASSISPHAAYEQYF. The CDR3 DNA is TGTGCCAGTAGTATTTCCCCCCATGCGGCCTACGAGCAGTACTTC.